The 23 T cell receptor beta chains below all came from one sample that was sequenced in a study of blood T cell repertoires in COVID-19. The repertoire was sequenced with immunoSEQ multiplex PCR; TCRdb's copy has only in-frame clones and lacks some. This sample has around 170,000 clones, with around 84% found just once. Sample: peripheral blood. These receptors all stem from a man in his thirties or forties with active or convalescent COVID-19.

The chain has TRBV11-2 and TRBJ2-3; possibly TRBD2 for D (6 bases). The CDR3 has 15 amino acids. The V gene's germline CDR1 is SGHAT and CDR2 FQNNGV. The V and J ends lost 5 bases and 6 bases respectively, with 18 bases between them. The CDR3 loop is CASSPTSGGGDTQYF. The CDR3 nucleotides read TGTGCCAGCAGCCCGACGAGCGGTGGGGGGGATACGCAGTATTTT.

Only a few counts were recorded for this clone. This chain connects TRBV30 to TRBJ1-1; D gene ambiguous. The V and J ends lost 2 bases and 6 bases respectively, with 13 bases between them. CDR3 length: 13 amino acids. Germline V gene sequence: CDR1 GTSNPN, CDR2 SVGIG (reference sequence). This CDR3 reads CAWSLLLGAEAFF. The CDR3 nucleotides read TGTGCCTGGAGTCTCCTTCTCGGGGCTGAAGCTTTCTTT.

The gene calls are TRBV12-2 and TRBJ1-2; the listed D gene, TRBD1, was not tested against the DNA. TRBV12-2 is reported as a pseudogene. The CDR3 runs to 16 residues. The CDR3 DNA reads as TGTGCAAGTCGCTCTTGGACAGGTGCCCTCAACTATGGCTACACCTTC. Amino acids: CASRSWTGALNYGYTF.

The gene calls are TRBV6-6 and TRBJ1-5, with D tentatively TRBD1 (5 bases). Germline loops: CDR1 MNHNY, CDR2 SVGAGI (reference sequence). This CDR3 comprises 15 residues. Trimming pared 4 bases from V and 9 bases from J, leaving 19 bases between. The CDR3 sequence: CASSLGAGGGGPQHF. In DNA form, the CDR3 reads TGTGCCAGCAGTTTGGGCGCGGGCGGCGGGGGGCCCCAGCATTTT.

In DNA, the CDR3 is TGTGCCAGCAGTGTACGGGACAGGGCCGATACGCAGTATTTT. Translated: CASSVRDRADTQYF. The chain couples TRBV2 to TRBJ2-3, with 9 bases aligning to TRBD1. This CDR3 contains 14 residues. Germline V CDR1 and CDR2: SNHLY, FYNNEI. After removal of 4 bases from V and 6 bases from J, the junction contained 5 bases not matched to a gene.

The chain links TRBV2 to TRBJ1-1; D is undetermined. Germline V gene sequence: CDR1 SNHLY, CDR2 FYNNEI. V was clipped by 10 bases and J by 7 bases, with 10 bases between them. The CDR3 length is 10 residues. The CDR3 coding sequence is TGTGCCAATGGACTTGTTGAAGCTTTCTTT. This codes for CANGLVEAFF.

V and J are TRBV5-1 and TRBJ2-7; D not resolved. This CDR3 region has 14 residues. CDR1 is SGHRS, CDR2 YFSETQ, per germline. Trimming took 2 bases from V and 5 from J, leaving 14 bases between them. This CDR3 reads CASSFSTVVNEQYF. CDR3 DNA: TGCGCCAGCAGCTTCAGCACAGTAGTCAACGAGCAGTACTTC. Full variable domain (rest looked up from reference TRBV5-1 and TRBJ2-7): KAGVTQTPRYLIKTRGQQVTLSCSPISGHRSVSWYQQTPGQGLQFLFEYFSETQRNKGNFPGRFSGRQFSNSRSEMNVSTLELGDSALYLCASSFSTVVNEQYFGPGTRLTVT.

The chain is built from TRBV19 and TRBJ2-2; 10 bases agree with TRBD2. The CDR3 has 19 residues. CDR1 and CDR2 (germline): LNHDA, SQIVND (reference sequence). V shed 1 base and J 0 bases; nucleotides not matched to a gene: 8. This CDR3 is CASSIGELAGSPNTGELFF. As DNA, the CDR3 is TGTGCCAGTAGTATAGGGGAACTAGCGGGATCCCCGAACACCGGGGAGCTGTTTTTT.

This sequence joins TRBV10-3 and TRBJ2-3, with 7 bases that match TRBD2. V gave up 4 bases and J gave up 1 base; unmatched junction bases: 5. Germline assignment: CDR1 ENHRY and CDR2 SYGVKD. This CDR3 is built from 15 residues. The CDR3 loop is CAISGGGRGTDTQYF. DNA of the CDR3: TGTGCCATCAGTGGCGGGGGAAGGGGCACAGATACGCAGTATTTT.

The CDR3 loop reads CASSSGAGHTEAFF. CDR3 bases: TGTGCCAGCAGCTCTGGGGCAGGCCACACTGAAGCTTTCTTT. The chain joins TRBV5-4 to TRBJ1-1; the D gene is possibly TRBD1 (5 bases). CDR1 and CDR2 (germline): SGHNT, YYREEE (reference sequence). V lost 3 bases and J 3 bases, leaving 12 bases between the germline ends. CDR3 length equals 14 residues.

The chain carries TRBV10-3 and TRBJ2-2; weak D call: TRBD2 (6 bases). The CDR3 contains 15 residues. In germline, CDR1 is ENHRY, CDR2 SYGVKD. V was cut by 7 bases and J by 2 bases, with 14 bases left in between. The CDR3 DNA follows: TGTGCCATCACAGCGGGTCAGGGAAACACCGGGGAGCTGTTTTTT. Translation: CAITAGQGNTGELFF.

The rearrangement joins TRBV6-2 or TRBV6-3 to TRBJ1-1; tentative D call: TRBD1 (5 bases). Germline V gives CDR1 MNHEY, CDR2 SVGEGT. V was clipped by 5 bases and J by 2 bases, with 9 bases between them. This CDR3 region has 13 residues. DNA for the CDR3: TGTGCCAGCAGTACACAGGAAAACACTGAAGCTTTCTTT. It yields the protein CASSTQENTEAFF.

The CDR3 coding sequence is TGTGCCAGCAGGTCCGGGACAGGTACTTTCAGTGTC. This gives the protein CASRSGTGTFSV. The gene calls are TRBV12-3 or TRBV12-4 and TRBJ2-7, with 8 positions matching TRBD1. This CDR3 is built from 12 residues.

The chain has TRBV4-2 and TRBJ2-5; perhaps TRBD1 as D (6 bases). Germline V gene sequence: CDR1 LGHNA, CDR2 YNFKEQ. The CDR3 extends over 17 amino acids. Deletions cut 4 bases from V and 1 base from J, with 19 bases between. The chain's CDR3 is CASSPVWGPLTQETQYF. Here the CDR3 DNA reads TGTGCCAGCAGCCCCGTGTGGGGGCCGCTCACCCAAGAGACCCAGTACTTC.

This clone occurred a few times. This rearrangement joins TRBV27 to TRBJ1-4, with D tentatively TRBD1 (5 bases). Per germline, CDR1 MNHEY and CDR2 SMNVEV (reference sequence). The CDR3 totals 15 residues. V lost 6 bases and J lost 0, with 11 bases in between. CDR3 region: CASRLAGATNEKLFF. DNA for the CDR3: TGTGCCAGCAGGTTGGCGGGGGCAACTAATGAAAAACTGTTTTTT.

This chain connects TRBV27 to TRBJ2-7; TRBD1 aligns across 8 bases. Per the germline V gene, CDR1 is MNHEY and CDR2 is SMNVEV (reference sequence). This CDR3 is 21 amino acids long. The V gene end was trimmed by 6 bases and the J gene end by 3 bases; junction bases not matched to a gene: 28. CDR3 in DNA: TGTGCCAGCAGCCCAAAGCCGCTCGGGACCTCATACGGACAGGGCCTCTACGAGCAGTACTTC. It translates to CASSPKPLGTSYGQGLYEQYF.

The J gene is TRBJ2-4, the V gene TRBV6-5, with 7 bases lining up with TRBD1. CDR3 size: 15 residues. The germline V gene has CDR1 MNHEY and CDR2 SVGAGI. The ends lost 6 bases at V and 8 bases at J; junction bases unmatched: 13. The CDR3: CASRPQGTVGHIQYF. CDR3 sequence (DNA): TGTGCCAGCAGACCTCAAGGGACAGTCGGCCACATTCAGTACTTC.

The chain couples TRBV3-1 (or the pseudogene TRBV3-2) to TRBJ1-5, with 11 positions matching TRBD1. V lost 4 bases and J lost 8; bases outside the gene matches: 4. The CDR3 runs 14 residues. Looked up from germline, CDR1 is LGHDT and CDR2 is YNNKEL (reference sequence). Here the CDR3 DNA reads TGTGCCAGCAGCCGTGGACAGGGGGCAGAGCCCCAGCATTTT. This encodes CASSRGQGAEPQHF.

CDR3 bases: TGTGCCAGTAGTATGGCAGGGACAGGGCGCAATGAGCAGTTCTTC. Translation gives CASSMAGTGRNEQFF. The V and J genes are TRBV19 and TRBJ2-1; 9 bases match TRBD1. Trimming cost V 3 bases and J 6 bases; bases outside gene matches: 6. In germline, CDR1 is LNHDA, CDR2 SQIVND (reference sequence). This CDR3 is built from 15 residues.

J is TRBJ2-6 and V is TRBV7-8, with a weak D call TRBD1 (5 bases). The ends were cut back, 1 base at V and 0 bases at J, with 13 bases in the middle. CDR1 and CDR2 (germline): SGHVS, FQNEAQ. The CDR3 runs 18 residues. The CDR3 is CASSLGQGRASGANVLTF. The CDR3 region has the DNA TGTGCCAGCAGCTTAGGGCAGGGAAGGGCCTCTGGGGCCAACGTCCTGACTTTC. Full variable domain (remainder filled in from reference TRBV7-8 and TRBJ2-6): GAGVSQSPRYKVAKRGQDVALRCDPISGHVSLFWYQQALGQGPEFLTYFQNEAQLDKSGLPSDRFFAERPEGSVSTLKIQRTQQEDSAVYLCASSLGQGRASGANVLTFGAGSRLTVL.

This chain uses TRBV9 with TRBJ2-6; D not certain. The CDR3 spans 15 residues. With 6 bases removed from V and 0 bases from J, the gap between germline ends came to 10 bases. Germline CDR1 SGDLS, CDR2 YYNGEE. CDR3 in amino acids: CASTMGHSGANVLTF. The CDR3 DNA reads TGTGCCAGCACAATGGGCCACTCTGGGGCCAACGTCCTGACTTTC.

This clone has only a few counts. The rearrangement links TRBV30 to TRBJ1-1; unclear D gene. The germline V gene has CDR1 GTSNPN and CDR2 SVGIG (reference sequence). This CDR3 comprises 15 residues. Between the trimmed V and J ends, which lost 3 bases and 1 base, there was a span of 15 bases. This CDR3 reads CAWRGNMARNTEAFF. CDR3 in DNA: TGTGCCTGGAGGGGCAATATGGCGCGGAACACTGAAGCTTTCTTT.

This clone was found once. The rearrangement links TRBV6-2 or TRBV6-3 to TRBJ2-7, with 7 nucleotides matching TRBD1. CDR1 is MNHEY, CDR2 SVGEGT, per germline. There are 13 residues in the CDR3. The V segment lost 2 bases and the J segment 3 bases; nucleotides outside the gene matches: 1. The DNA for the CDR3 is TGTGCCAGCAGTTACGACAGGGTCTACGAGCAGTACTTC. This encodes CASSYDRVYEQYF.